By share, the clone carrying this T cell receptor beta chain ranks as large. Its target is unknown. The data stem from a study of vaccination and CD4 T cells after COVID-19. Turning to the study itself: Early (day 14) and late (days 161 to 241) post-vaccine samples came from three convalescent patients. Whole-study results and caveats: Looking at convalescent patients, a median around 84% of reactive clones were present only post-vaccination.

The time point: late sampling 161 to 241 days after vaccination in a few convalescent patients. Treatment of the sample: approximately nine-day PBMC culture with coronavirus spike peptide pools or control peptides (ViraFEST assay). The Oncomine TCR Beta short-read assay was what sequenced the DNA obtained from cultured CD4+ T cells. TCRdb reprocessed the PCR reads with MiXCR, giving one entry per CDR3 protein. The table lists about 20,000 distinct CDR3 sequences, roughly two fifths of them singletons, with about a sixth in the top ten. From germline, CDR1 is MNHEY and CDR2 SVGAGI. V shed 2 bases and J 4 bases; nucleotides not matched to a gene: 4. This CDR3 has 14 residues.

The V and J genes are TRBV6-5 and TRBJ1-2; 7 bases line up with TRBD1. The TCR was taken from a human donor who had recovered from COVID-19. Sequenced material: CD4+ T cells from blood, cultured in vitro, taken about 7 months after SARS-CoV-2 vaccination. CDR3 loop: CASSYDRAPYGYTF. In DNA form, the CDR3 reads TGTGCCAGCAGTTACGACAGGGCCCCCTATGGCTACACCTTC.